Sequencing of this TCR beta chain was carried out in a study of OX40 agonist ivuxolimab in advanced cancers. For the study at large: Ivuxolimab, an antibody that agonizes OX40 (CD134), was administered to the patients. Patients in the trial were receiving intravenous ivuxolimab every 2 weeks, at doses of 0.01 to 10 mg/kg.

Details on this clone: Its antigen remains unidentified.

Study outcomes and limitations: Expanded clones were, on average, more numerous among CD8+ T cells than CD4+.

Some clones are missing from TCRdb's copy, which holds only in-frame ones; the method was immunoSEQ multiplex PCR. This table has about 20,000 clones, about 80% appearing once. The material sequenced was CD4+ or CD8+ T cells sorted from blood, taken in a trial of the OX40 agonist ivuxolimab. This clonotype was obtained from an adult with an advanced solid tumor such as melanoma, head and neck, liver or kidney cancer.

The DNA for the CDR3 is TGTGCCAGCAGATTTCCCGGGGAGCAGGCGGAGCAGTTCTTC. Amino acids: CASRFPGEQAEQFF. The rearrangement links TRBV7-2 to TRBJ2-1; D might be TRBD2 (5 bases). Trimming pared 6 bases from V and 10 bases from J, leaving 19 bases between. Germline CDR1 and CDR2: SGHTA and FQGNSA. The CDR3 is 14 residues long.